One and the same sample provided the 20 T cell receptor beta chains below, sequenced in a study of cytomegalovirus exposure and HLA in healthy donors (dated by TCRdb to the late 2010s). Library prep was done by the immunoSEQ multiplex PCR assay. The multiplex PCR relied on a mix of 60 forward primers for TCR Vbeta segments and 13 reverse primers for TCR Jbeta segments. Imported from immuneACCESS, the table was reduced by TCRdb to in-frame sequences with V and J called. These copies leave out some clones; in studies compared against another copy, an unresolved V gene accounts for under half, and the cause of the remainder is not known. For this sample there are about 160,000 clones; 60% to 85% appear just once. Around 1.3% of the sample rests with the top ten. The specimen sequenced was PBMCs. These receptors were collected from a woman in her thirties in good health and CMV-seronegative.

This sequence joins TRBV19 and TRBJ1-3, with D possibly TRBD1 on 5 matching bases. Germline lookup yields CDR1 LNHDA and CDR2 SQIVND (reference sequence). CDR3 length: 13 residues. V lost 7 bases and J lost 1, with 8 bases in between. The CDR3 reads CASTRQSGNTIYF. The CDR3 coding sequence is TGTGCCAGTACTAGACAGTCTGGAAACACCATATATTTT.

V gene TRBV18 combines with J gene TRBJ1-3, with 9 bases aligning to TRBD1. Germline V lookup: CDR1 KGHSH, CDR2 LQKENI. The CDR3 is 16 residues long. V was clipped by 3 bases and J by 1 base; unmatched bases: 4. The CDR3 reads CASSPVTGGSGNTIYF. CDR3 coding DNA: TGTGCCAGCTCACCCGTGACAGGGGGTTCTGGAAACACCATATATTTT.

The gene calls are TRBV25-1 and TRBJ2-7, with D perhaps matching TRBD2 (6 bases). From germline, CDR1 is MGHDK and CDR2 SYGVNS. The CDR3 length is 13 residues. Trimming shortened V by 6 bases and J by 4 bases, and 13 bases separated the two germline ends. CDR3 sequence (DNA): TGTGCCAGCAGCCGGGACTTGATTTACGAGCAGTACTTC. Translating it yields CASSRDLIYEQYF.

The chain couples TRBV19 to TRBJ1-1; D possibly corresponds to TRBD1 (5 bases). The germline V gene encodes CDR1 LNHDA and CDR2 SQIVND (reference sequence). The CDR3 extends over 13 amino acids. V was shortened by 5 bases and J by 1 base, with 8 bases between the two germline ends. DNA of the CDR3: TGTGCCAGTAGTCGCGGGGGGAACACTGAAGCTTTCTTT. It is translated as CASSRGGNTEAFF. Full variable domain (outside the CDR3, taken from reference TRBV19 and TRBJ1-1): DGGITQSPKYLFRKEGQNVTLSCEQNLNHDAMYWYRQDPGQGLRLIYYSQIVNDFQKGDIAEGYSVSREKKESFPLTVTSAQKNPTAFYLCASSRGGNTEAFFGQGTRLTVV.

As regards this clone: A junction boundary mismatches the germline segment, possibly from a read error. This chain joins TRBV7-9 and TRBJ1-3; D may be TRBD1 (5 bases). CDR3 length equals 16 residues. Germline values: CDR1 SEHNR, CDR2 FQNEAQ (reference sequence). CDR3 DNA: TGTGCCAGCAGCTTAGGCCTGACAGCCTCTGGAAACGCCATATATTTT. Protein sequence: CASSLGLTASGNAIYF.

The CDR3 is CASSRGLQNQPQHF. CDR3 nucleotide sequence: TGTGCCAGCAGCCGGGGACTGCAAAATCAGCCCCAGCATTTT. J is TRBJ1-5 and V is TRBV7-9; TRBD1 is a possible D gene (5 bases). The CDR3 has 14 amino acids. Between the trimmed V and J ends, which lost 5 bases and 4 bases, there was a span of 12 bases. CDR1 and CDR2 (germline): SEHNR, FQNEAQ (reference sequence). Full variable domain (missing parts from reference TRBV7-9 and TRBJ1-5): DTGVSQNPRHKITKRGQNVTFRCDPISEHNRLYWYRQTLGQGPEFLTYFQNEAQLEKSRLLSDRFSAERPKGSFSTLEIQRTEQGDSAMYLCASSRGLQNQPQHFGDGTRLSIL.

This chain uses TRBV2 with TRBJ2-1, with 7 bases matching TRBD1. The CDR3 covers 15 residues. Germline assignment: CDR1 SNHLY and CDR2 FYNNEI. J was trimmed by 0 bases and V by 6 bases; bases with no gene match: 5. The CDR3 nucleotides read TGTGCCAGCAGAACCGGGACAGACTCCTACAATGAGCAGTTCTTC. It codes for CASRTGTDSYNEQFF.

The chain has TRBV19 and TRBJ1-4; D is ambiguous. CDR1 is LNHDA and CDR2 is SQIVND in the germline V gene (reference sequence). There are 15 residues in the CDR3. Trimming shortened V by 7 bases and J by 4 bases, and 16 bases separated the two germline ends. CDR3 sequence (DNA): TGTGCCAGTATCTCAGGAGGAGATCTTAATGAAAAACTGTTTTTT. Amino acids: CASISGGDLNEKLFF.

The chain recombines TRBV7-9 with TRBJ1-1; D may be TRBD1 (5 bases). CDR3 length: 16 amino acids. CDR1 SEHNR and CDR2 FQNEAQ come from the germline V gene (reference sequence). V was pared by 0 bases and J by 2 bases, with 13 bases between. Here the CDR3 reads CASSLAGVGPNTEAFF. The CDR3 DNA is TGTGCCAGCAGCTTAGCAGGCGTGGGGCCCAACACTGAAGCTTTCTTT.

This sequence joins TRBV11-3 and TRBJ2-1; 8 bases are a match to TRBD2. The germline CDR1 and CDR2 sequences are SGHNT and YENEEA. Germline trimming cut 8 bases from V and 5 bases from J; bases unmatched to any gene: 8. The CDR3 runs 14 residues. DNA of the CDR3: TGTGCCAGCCGTTCGGGGGGGGGCCACAATGAGCAGTTCTTC. This codes for CASRSGGGHNEQFF.

The V call is TRBV5-1, the J call TRBJ1-5; D is ambiguous. Germline V CDR1 and CDR2: SGHRS, YFSETQ. The CDR3 spans 15 residues. Deletions cut 3 bases from V and 3 bases from J, with 13 bases between. CDR3 protein: CASSSQPGSNQPQHF. DNA of the CDR3: TGCGCCAGCAGCTCACAGCCTGGGTCCAATCAGCCCCAGCATTTT.

This clone has a single count. V gene TRBV5-1 combines with J gene TRBJ1-1; TRBD1 is a possible D gene (6 bases). The CDR3 loop spans 14 amino acids. Trimming removed 7 bases at V and 1 base at J, with 14 bases between. In germline, CDR1 is SGHRS, CDR2 YFSETQ. The CDR3 DNA is TGCGCCAGCGGGATGGCAGGGGAGAACACTGAAGCTTTCTTT. Protein: CASGMAGENTEAFF.

The V and J genes are TRBV5-1 and TRBJ2-5; TRBD2 agrees at 14 bases. Germline V gene sequence: CDR1 SGHRS, CDR2 YFSETQ. V trimming: 5 bases; J trimming: 5 bases; junction bases outside the gene matches: 8. The CDR3 totals 16 residues. CDR3 protein: CASSFGTSGGFETQYF. The CDR3 DNA follows: TGCGCCAGCAGTTTCGGGACTAGCGGGGGATTTGAGACCCAGTACTTC.

This clone showed up just a few times. This sequence joins TRBV7-9 and TRBJ2-1; D is perhaps TRBD2 (7 bases). Germline loops: CDR1 SEHNR, CDR2 FQNEAQ (reference sequence). The V gene lost 6 bases and the J gene lost 12 bases, with 24 bases spanning the gap. This CDR3 is built from 15 residues. CDR3 nucleotide sequence: TGTGCCAGCAGGCCACTAGGGGGGGGAGCAATTGGGCAGTTCTTC. Protein product: CASRPLGGGAIGQFF.

The chain is built from TRBV29-1 and TRBJ2-3; 7 bases match TRBD1. V was pared by 4 bases and J by 0 bases, with 7 bases of the junction left unmatched. The germline gives CDR1 SQVTM, CDR2 ANQGSEA. This CDR3 has 15 residues. As DNA, the CDR3 is TGCAGCGTTGTTCCAGGGGGATTAAGCACAGATACGCAGTATTTT. Protein product: CSVVPGGLSTDTQYF.

Details on this clone: This CDR3 is also generated by other DNA sequences in the sample. The chain employs TRBV5-1 and TRBJ2-1; D possibly corresponds to TRBD2 (6 bases). The germline V gene has CDR1 SGHRS and CDR2 YFSETQ. This CDR3 has 15 amino acids. Trimming pared 3 bases from V and 1 base from J, leaving 11 bases between. In DNA, the CDR3 is TGCGCCAGCAGCTCGGACGGGGGTTCCTACAATGAGCAGTTCTTC. Its protein is CASSSDGGSYNEQFF.

The V call is TRBV10-3, the J call TRBJ2-5; D gene ambiguous. The CDR3 totals 12 residues. Germline values: CDR1 ENHRY, CDR2 SYGVKD. V was trimmed by 5 bases and J by 1 base, leaving 5 bases between them. CDR3 sequence (DNA): TGTGCCATCAGTAGGAGCCAAGAGACCCAGTACTTC. Translated: CAISRSQETQYF.

The rearrangement uses TRBV15 and TRBJ2-7; D possibly corresponds to TRBD2 (5 bases). The ends were cut back, 0 bases at V and 0 bases at J, with 6 bases in the middle. Germline V gene sequence: CDR1 LNHNV, CDR2 YYDKDF (reference sequence). This CDR3 spans 14 amino acids. The CDR3 sequence is CATSRDGSSYEQYF. The CDR3 bases are TGTGCCACCAGCAGAGATGGGAGCTCCTACGAGCAGTACTTC.

This clone was seen only a few times. This chain's CDR3 is CASSLRLAGGGYQETQYF. CDR3 bases: TGTGCCAGCAGCCTAAGACTAGCGGGGGGCGGGTACCAAGAGACCCAGTACTTC. The chain is built from TRBV27 and TRBJ2-5; 13 bases map to TRBD2. CDR3 length equals 18 residues. CDR1 and CDR2 (germline): MNHEY, SMNVEV (reference sequence). Germline trimming cut 6 bases from V and 0 bases from J; bases unmatched to any gene: 10.

The gene calls are TRBV2 and TRBJ1-1, with TRBD1 matching over 8 bases. Germline loops: CDR1 SNHLY, CDR2 FYNNEI. Losses at the gene ends were 5 bases for V and 6 bases for J; bases not matched to a gene: 8. The length of the CDR3 is 14 residues. In DNA, the CDR3 is TGTGCCAGCAGTCCGGACAGGGTGGAATCTGAAGCTTTCTTT. Translation gives CASSPDRVESEAFF. Looking up the rest from reference TRBV2 and TRBJ1-1 gives the full variable domain: EPEVTQTPSHQVTQMGQEVILRCVPISNHLYFYWYRQILGQKVEFLVSFYNNEISEKSEIFDDQFSVERPDGSNFTLKIRSTKLEDSAMYFCASSPDRVESEAFFGQGTRLTVV.